This TCR beta chain comes out of a study of T cell changes during pregnancy in multiple sclerosis. Profiling relied on immunoSEQ multiplex PCR, and the TCRdb table lists in-frame clones only, not all of them. This repertoire shows over 45,000 clones, 70% to 90% found once; its top ten account for around 0.57%. The sample here was CD4+ T cells from peripheral blood mononuclear cells, taken in the first trimester of pregnancy. This receptor was identified in a female donor with multiple sclerosis, enrolled in a pregnancy study.

CDR3 DNA sequence: TGTGCCAGCAGTTTTCTGGGCGGGAGAAGGACAGATACGCAGTATTTT. This encodes CASSFLGGRRTDTQYF. The chain carries TRBV28 and TRBJ2-3, with 7 bases lining up with TRBD2. Germline values: CDR1 MDHEN, CDR2 SYDVKM. This CDR3 comprises 16 residues. With V trimmed by 3 bases and J by 3 bases, 9 bases remained unmatched.